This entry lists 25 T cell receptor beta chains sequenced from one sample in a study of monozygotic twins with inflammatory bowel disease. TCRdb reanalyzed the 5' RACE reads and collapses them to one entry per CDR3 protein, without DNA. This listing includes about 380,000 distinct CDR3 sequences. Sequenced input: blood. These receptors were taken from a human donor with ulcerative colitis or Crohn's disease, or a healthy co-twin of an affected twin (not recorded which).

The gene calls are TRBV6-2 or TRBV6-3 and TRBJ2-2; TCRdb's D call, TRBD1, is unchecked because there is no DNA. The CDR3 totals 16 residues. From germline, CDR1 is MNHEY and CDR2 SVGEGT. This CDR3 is CASSFLSGENTGELFF.

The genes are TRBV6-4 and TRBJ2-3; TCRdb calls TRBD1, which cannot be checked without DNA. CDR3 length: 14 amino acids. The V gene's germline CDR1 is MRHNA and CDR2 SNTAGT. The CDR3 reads CASSERGSTDTQYF.

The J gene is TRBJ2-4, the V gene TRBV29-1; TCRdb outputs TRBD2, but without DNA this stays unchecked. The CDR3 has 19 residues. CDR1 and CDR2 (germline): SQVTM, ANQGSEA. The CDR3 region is CSVRGHGSGGGQAKNIQYF.

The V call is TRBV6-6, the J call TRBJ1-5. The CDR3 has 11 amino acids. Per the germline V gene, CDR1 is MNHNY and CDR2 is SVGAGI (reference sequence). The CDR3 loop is CASRSRQPQHF.

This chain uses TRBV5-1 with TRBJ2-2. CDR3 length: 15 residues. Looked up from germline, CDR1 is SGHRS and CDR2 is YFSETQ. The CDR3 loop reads CASRDGVLNTGELFF.

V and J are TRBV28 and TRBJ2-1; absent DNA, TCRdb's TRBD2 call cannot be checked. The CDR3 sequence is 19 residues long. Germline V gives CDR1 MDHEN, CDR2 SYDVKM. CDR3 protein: CASSLGLWTSPNSYNEQFF.

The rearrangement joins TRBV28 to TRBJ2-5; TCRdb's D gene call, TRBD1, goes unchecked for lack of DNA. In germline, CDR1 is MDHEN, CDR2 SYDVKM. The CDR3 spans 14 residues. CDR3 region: CASSPLQGQETQYF.

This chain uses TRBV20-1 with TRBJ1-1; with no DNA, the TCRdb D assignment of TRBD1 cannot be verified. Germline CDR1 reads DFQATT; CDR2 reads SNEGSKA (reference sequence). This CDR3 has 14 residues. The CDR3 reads CSARITGGLPEAFF.

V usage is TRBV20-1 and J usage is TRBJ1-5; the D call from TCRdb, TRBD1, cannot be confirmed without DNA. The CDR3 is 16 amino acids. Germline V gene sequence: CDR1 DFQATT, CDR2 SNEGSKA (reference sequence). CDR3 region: CSASKRGRGSNQPQHF.

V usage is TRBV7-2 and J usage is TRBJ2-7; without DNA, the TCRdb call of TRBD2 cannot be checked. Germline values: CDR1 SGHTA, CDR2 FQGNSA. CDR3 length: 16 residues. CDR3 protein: CASSLRTSGDSYEQYF. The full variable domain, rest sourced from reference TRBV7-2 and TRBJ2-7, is GAGVSQSPSNKVTEKGKDVELRCDPISGHTALYWYRQSLGQGLEFLIYFQGNSAPDKSGLPSDRFSAERTGGSVSTLTIQRTQQEDSAVYLCASSLRTSGDSYEQYFGPGTRLTVT.

The CDR3 reads CAISEIGTGNDEAFF. The genes are TRBV10-3 and TRBJ1-1; with no DNA, the TCRdb D assignment of TRBD1 cannot be verified. Germline V CDR1 and CDR2: ENHRY, SYGVKD. This CDR3 has 15 residues.

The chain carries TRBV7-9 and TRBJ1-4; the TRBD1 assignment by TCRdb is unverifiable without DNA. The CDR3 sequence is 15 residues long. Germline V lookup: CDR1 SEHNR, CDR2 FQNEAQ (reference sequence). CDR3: CASSPRQGRGEKLFF.

The CDR3: CAGHRGSNYGYTF. The chain carries TRBV5-4 and TRBJ1-2; TCRdb's D call of TRBD1 is untestable without DNA. The CDR3 totals 13 residues. The germline gives CDR1 SGHNT, CDR2 YYREEE (reference sequence).

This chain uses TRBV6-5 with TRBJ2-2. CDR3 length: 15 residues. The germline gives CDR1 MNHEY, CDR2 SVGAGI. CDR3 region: CASSYSGIDTGELFF.

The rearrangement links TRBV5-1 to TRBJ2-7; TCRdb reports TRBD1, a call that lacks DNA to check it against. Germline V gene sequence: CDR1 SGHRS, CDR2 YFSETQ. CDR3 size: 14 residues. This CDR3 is CASSLDRTLGQQYF.

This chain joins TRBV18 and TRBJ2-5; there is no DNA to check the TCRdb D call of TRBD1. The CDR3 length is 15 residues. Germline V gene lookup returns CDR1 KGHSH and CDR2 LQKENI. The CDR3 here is CASSPPGQRQETQYF.

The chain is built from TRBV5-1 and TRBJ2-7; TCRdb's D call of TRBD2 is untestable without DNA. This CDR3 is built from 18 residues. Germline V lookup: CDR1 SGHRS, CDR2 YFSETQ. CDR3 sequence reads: CASSLEGAGGLTTDEQYF.

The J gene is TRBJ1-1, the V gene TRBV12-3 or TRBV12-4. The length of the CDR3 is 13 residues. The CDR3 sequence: CASSMRLRAEAFF.

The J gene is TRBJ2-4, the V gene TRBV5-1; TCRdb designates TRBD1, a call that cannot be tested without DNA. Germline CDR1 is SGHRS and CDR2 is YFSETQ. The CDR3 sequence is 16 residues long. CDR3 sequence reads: CASSSDRAGAKNIQYF.

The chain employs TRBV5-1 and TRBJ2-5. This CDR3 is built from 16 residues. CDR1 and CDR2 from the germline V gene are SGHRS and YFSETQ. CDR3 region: CASSLVGLGNTETQYF. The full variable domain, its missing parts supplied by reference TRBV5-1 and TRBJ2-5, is KAGVTQTPRYLIKTRGQQVTLSCSPISGHRSVSWYQQTPGQGLQFLFEYFSETQRNKGNFPGRFSGRQFSNSRSEMNVSTLELGDSALYLCASSLVGLGNTETQYFGPGTRLLVL.

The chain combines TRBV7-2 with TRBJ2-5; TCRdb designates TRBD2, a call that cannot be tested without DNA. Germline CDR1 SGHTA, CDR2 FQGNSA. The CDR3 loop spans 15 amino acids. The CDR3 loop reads CASSPQRGAGETQYF.

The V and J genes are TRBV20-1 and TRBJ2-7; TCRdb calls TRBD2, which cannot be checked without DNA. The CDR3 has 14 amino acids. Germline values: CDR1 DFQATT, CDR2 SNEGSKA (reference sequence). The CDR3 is CSAREGGRSYEQYF.

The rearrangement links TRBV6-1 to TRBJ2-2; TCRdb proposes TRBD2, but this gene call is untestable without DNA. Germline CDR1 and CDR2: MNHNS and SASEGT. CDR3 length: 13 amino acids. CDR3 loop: CASAREFTGELFF.

The CDR3 protein is CASSLVGTPPEGSYNSPLHF. The rearrangement links TRBV11-2 to TRBJ1-6; TCRdb selects TRBD1, and the lack of DNA leaves this call unchecked. The CDR3 runs to 20 residues. Germline assignment: CDR1 SGHAT and CDR2 FQNNGV.

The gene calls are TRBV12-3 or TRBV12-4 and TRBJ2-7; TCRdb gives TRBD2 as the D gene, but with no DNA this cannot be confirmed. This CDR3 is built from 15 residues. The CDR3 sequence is CASSFSSGGDYEQYF.